This T cell receptor (beta chain) was observed in a study of blood T cell repertoires in COVID-19. Clones were read by immunoSEQ multiplex PCR, and TCRdb kept only the in-frame ones, dropping some. The data show 150,000 to 200,000 clones, about 93% seen once. There are 14 residues in the CDR3. Per germline, CDR1 LNHDA and CDR2 SQIVND (reference sequence). Deletions cut 2 bases from V and 3 bases from J, with 8 bases between. Specimen: peripheral blood. V usage is TRBV19 and J usage is TRBJ2-1; a possible D gene is TRBD2 (6 bases). The sequence was collected from a man between 45 and 60 years old with acute or convalescent COVID-19. CDR3: CASSIPGSYNEQFF. The CDR3 region has the DNA TGTGCCAGTAGTATACCCGGGAGCTACAATGAGCAGTTCTTC.